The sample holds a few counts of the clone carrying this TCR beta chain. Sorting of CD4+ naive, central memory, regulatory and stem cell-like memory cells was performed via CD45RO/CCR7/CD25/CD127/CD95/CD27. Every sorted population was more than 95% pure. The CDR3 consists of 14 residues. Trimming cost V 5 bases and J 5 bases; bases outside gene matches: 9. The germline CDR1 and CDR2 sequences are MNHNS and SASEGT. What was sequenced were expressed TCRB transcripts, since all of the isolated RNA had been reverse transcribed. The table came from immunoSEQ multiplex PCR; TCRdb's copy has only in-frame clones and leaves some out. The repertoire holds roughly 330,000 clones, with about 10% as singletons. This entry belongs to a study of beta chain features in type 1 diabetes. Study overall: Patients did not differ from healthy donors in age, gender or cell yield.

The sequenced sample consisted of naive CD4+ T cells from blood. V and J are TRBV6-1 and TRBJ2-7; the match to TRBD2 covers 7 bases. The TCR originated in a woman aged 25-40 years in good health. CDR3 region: CASSQSGTTNEQYF. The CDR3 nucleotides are TGTGCCAGCAGTCAATCCGGGACTACGAACGAGCAGTACTTC.